The source of this T cell receptor beta chain is a study of Graves' ophthalmopathy and Graves' hyperthyroidism. At least ten counts were recorded for this clonotype. From RNA, the CDR3 regions of TCR beta chains were amplified and sequenced. Second-round multiplex PCR came after a first-round RT-PCR that employed HTBI primers. TCRdb redid the calling of the multiplex PCR reads with MiXCR, one entry per CDR3 protein. The sample shows a few hundred thousand distinct CDR3 sequences, less than 45% of them seen only once. Diagnosis was based on clinical symptoms, serum thyroxine, TRAb, thyroid ultrasound and orbital computed tomography. The sample taken for sequencing was peripheral blood or thyroid tissue (not recorded which). The sequence was collected from an adult man with Graves' hyperthyroidism.

CDR3 DNA: TGTGCCAGCAGCGTTCCAGCCACGGGACAGGGAAAGACCGGGGAGCTGTTTTTT. Amino acids: CASSVPATGQGKTGELFF. The chain uses TRBV9 and TRBJ2-2, with 9 nucleotides matching TRBD1. Germline values: CDR1 SGDLS, CDR2 YYNGEE. J was trimmed by 5 bases and V by 2 bases; bases with no gene match: 13. This CDR3 is 18 amino acids long.